Listed here is a single T cell receptor beta chain. Its antigen is still unknown. Base-call qualities are not available, and no considerably larger clone is one nucleotide away. This entry comes from a study of cytomegalovirus exposure and HLA in healthy donors (TCRdb year 2017). Background for the entire study: An earlier analysis of some 600 of the donors reported 276 Gb of sequence data and about 120 million unique TCR beta sequences obtained from some 170 million T cells. Approximately 300 gigabases of sequencing data and roughly 81 million unique TCR sequences made up an early release that covered about 640 HLA-typed donors. Of the roughly 420 genotyped donors, approximately 80% were placed in the genetic ancestry cluster associated with self-reported Caucasian donors. The study aimed to test whether cataloging public T cell receptors could reveal signatures of past pathogen exposure. The T cell repertoires of under 700 subjects were profiled by immunosequencing and related to cytomegalovirus serostatus. In addition to the first cohort of 500 to 850 subjects, a separate validation cohort of 100 to 150 different subjects was used. The study combined high-throughput TCR immunosequencing, statistical association of individual TCRs with disease status, and machine learning to predict cytomegalovirus infection status. In a later analysis, previously published TCR beta repertoires from several hundred donors were re-analyzed and high-resolution HLA genotyping was added so that TCR occurrence patterns could be studied. The later analysis used no new phenotypic data to find candidate immune exposures, relying instead on TCR beta sequences and their occurrence across donors. In an earlier analysis of 587 of the donors, high-throughput TCR beta sequencing was used to judge whether each TCR beta V gene segment behaved as functional or pseudogenic. Donor age, sex, ethnicity and CMV serostatus were compiled alongside the repertoire data. A later genetic analysis took genome-wide SNP genotypes for about three fifths of the 666 donors and used that subset as a discovery cohort. Every repertoire in the discovery cohort had been generated on one and the same sequencing platform. HLA typing covered class I and class II loci at four-digit resolution. Typing coverage differed by locus: A, B, C, DRB1 and DQB1 were typed in roughly 629-630 donors, DQA1 in roughly 500, DPA1 in around 580, and DPB1 in around 490. A handful of DR-DQ haplotypes were handled as single units for association and clustering because linkage in the cohort was strong. Across some 400 genotyped donors of the cohort, an average of about 200,000 unique TCR beta nucleotide sequences per donor were sequenced, and approximately 19% of those sequences were non-productive.

The cohort was made up of approximately 670 healthy bone marrow donors. All cohort members were sampled while nominally healthy, although unrecorded immune exposures were likely present. The donor tested CMV seropositive, placing the donor among the 289 seropositive members of the cohort. Each donor provided a peripheral blood sample, and peripheral blood mononuclear cells were used for TCR beta sequencing. Genomic DNA extraction from the blood cell samples was performed with the Qiagen DNeasy Blood Extraction Kit. As encoded in the germline V gene (reference sequence), CDR1 is MNHEY while CDR2 is SMNVEV. The CDR3 runs 17 residues from the cysteine to the phenylalanine. The kept DNA is CDR3 alone, 51 bases in frame from the first base. V and J are trimmed by 4 bases and 2 bases, and the gene matches miss 13 bases of the junction. To prepare the library, the immunoSEQ multiplex PCR assay was applied. For the multiplex PCR, a mixture combining 60 forward primers for TCR Vbeta segments and 13 reverse primers for TCR Jbeta segments was used. The CDR3 region of rearranged TCR beta genes was amplified from genomic DNA with a multiplex PCR assay. The amplified TCR beta libraries were sequenced on the Illumina HiSeq System as 87-base-pair reads. The source study handled its data this way. In a later analysis, tens of millions of unique TCR beta chains were counted across the 650 to 750 repertoires, and some 10 million of these chains were shared by at least two donors. To remove PCR and sequencing errors, raw reads were error-corrected and collapsed into unique sequences using a nearest-neighbor algorithm that merged closely related sequences. To assign V, D and J gene segments, CDR3 sequences were aligned to IMGT reference sequences. For a sequence to be retained, at least a six-nucleotide match to both a V gene segment and a J gene segment was required. Rearrangements were classified as productive when the CDR3 lacked stop codons and remained in frame with V and J, and all other rearrangements were classified as non-productive. CDR3 was defined according to IMGT convention as the region running from the second conserved V-encoded cysteine to the conserved J-encoded phenylalanine. In an earlier analysis of around 640 of the donors, sequences lacking an unambiguous match to a single V gene segment were excluded. An earlier analysis of several hundred of the donors called V segments functional above 56.7% productive rearrangements and segregating when the between-donor standard deviation exceeded 5%. A statistical classification framework was built for diagnosing cytomegalovirus status from the catalog of TCR beta chain sequences. V and J gene assignment, in a later analysis, came from comparing TCR nucleotide sequences with IMGT/GENE-DB human TR gene sequences. A later analysis assigned CDR3 sequences and most-parsimonious VDJ recombination scenarios with the TCRdist pipeline. A later analysis defined each TCR beta chain by its CDR3 amino acid sequence plus V-gene family, and excluded reads lacking a unique V-gene family. To address suspected cross-contamination and a sequencing artifact, a later analysis removed over 500 highly shared, low-generation-probability nucleotide sequences. In a later analysis, a clonal expansion index was calculated for each public chain from normalized within-repertoire ranks of inferred template counts. In a later analysis, generation probabilities were computed with a VDJ recombination model fitted to out-of-frame rearrangements, and the resulting probabilities were checked against IGoR. In a later analysis, hypergeometric tests were used to score TCR-TCR, TCR-HLA and TCR-CMV co-occurrence, with a repertoire-size bias correction applied to TCR pairs. A later analysis estimated false discovery rates by permuting HLA or CMV assignments 20 times. In a later analysis, co-occurring TCRs were grouped using DBSCAN, with TCRdist sequence similarity added in when clustering inside HLA-allele-positive subsets. For co-occurrence clustering, repertoires with fewer than 30,000 or more than 120,000 public chains were excluded, along with a handful of repertoires with anomalous nucleotide sharing. TCRdb stores this immuneACCESS table with in-frame sequences only. Part of the clones is absent; in the studies checked, under half of the shortfall reflects unresolved V genes, and no reason is known for the rest. V and J calls and clone size are copied from that table; D and trimming were computed from the DNA. The sample table records nearly 200,000 clones; about four fifths of these occur just once. Clones ranked in the top ten supply more than 0.35% of the sample.

Study-wide findings and limitations: According to a later analysis, TCR association rates differed among HLA loci, with DRB1 alleles showing the most associated TCRs and HLA-C alleles showing the fewest. At a false discovery rate of 0.05, a later analysis linked under 20,000 TCR beta sequences to specific HLA alleles. In an earlier analysis of over 550 of the donors, most TCR beta V segments were observed in productive rearrangements about 90% or about 30% of the time, broadly matching IMGT annotations. A later genetic analysis associated a missense DCLRE1C variant with V-gene and J-gene trimming of TCR beta chains, and an independent cohort replicated the association. The 87-base-pair reads could not distinguish some IMGT-functional V segments, including TRBV6-2 and TRBV6-3, so those segments were excluded. Most TCR sequences were seen in very few donors, while some public TCRs were found in many individuals. The presence/absence analyses assumed that sequencing depth was roughly uniform across donors, and that assumption may not be true. Because HLA typing was unavailable for some donors at each locus, only the typed subset was used in association tests. Only TCR beta chains were sequenced in this cohort, and the absence of alpha or paired-chain data limited detectable features. CMV serostatus was the only immune exposure information available for the cohort. A later genetic analysis reported fewer N-insertions in productive TCRs among donors in an Asian-associated ancestry cluster than the approximately 700-donor mean. The earlier analysis of fewer than 750 of the donors excluded some 16 rarely observed V segments, including chromosome 9 orphons, because counts were too low. The sequencing pipeline was judged likely to have produced a cluster of highly shared sequence variants as a technical artifact. According to a later analysis, parvovirus B19, influenza, CMV and Epstein-Barr virus appeared linked to several top co-occurrence clusters. Correlated functional status among segregating V segments might be attributable to linkage disequilibrium, but an unknown experimental factor could not be ruled out. When HLA alleles, especially DR and DQ, strongly co-occurred, attributing TCR associations to individual alleles was difficult. According to the authors, the approach could potentially be generalized to other disease states and immunological phenotypes. A further reported finding was that TCR beta sequences accurately predicted the HLA-A and HLA-B alleles for most subjects in the first cohort. The study gave a list of about 150 TCR beta chains associated with cytomegalovirus. Most CMV-associated TCR beta chains appeared to be HLA-restricted in a later analysis, and the HLA associations seemed to be driven largely by CMV exposure. The classifier was reported to diagnose cytomegalovirus status with high specificity and sensitivity in both the original and validation cohorts. In a later analysis, HLA-associated TCR beta chains showed more clonal expansion and lower generation probabilities than non-associated chains that were equally common. A few of the identified cytomegalovirus-associated TCR beta chains were confirmed in vitro to be specific for cytomegalovirus antigens.

The chain joins TRBV27 to TRBJ1-1; the junction holds 7 bases that match TRBD1. Sequenced: PBMCs. The clonotype was recovered from a male donor in good health and CMV-seropositive. For the CDR3, the sequence is CASSSLDSGTANTEAFF. The nucleotides are TGTGCCAGCAGTTCGCTCGACTCCGGGACAGCCAACACTGAAGCTTTCTTT.